This T cell receptor (beta chain) was captured in a study of PD-L1 blockade in urothelial cancer. Study in general: Males with bladder-origin urothelial cancer constituted most of the 29 patients. Patients had been given 0 to 3 earlier chemotherapy regimens.

Peripheral blood mononuclear cells were collected from every patient before and during treatment, yielding between 1 and 8 samples per patient. The study's findings and limits: Enhanced expansion of tumor-associated blood clones at 3 weeks characterized durable-benefit patients.

The CDR3 covers 13 residues. The germline V gene encodes CDR1 SGHRS and CDR2 YFSETQ. The V and J ends lost 0 bases and 2 bases respectively, with 5 bases between them. The data were produced by immunoSEQ multiplex PCR, yet TCRdb's version contains in-frame clones alone and is incomplete. The profile shows about 71,000 clones, 70% to 90% of them singletons. About this clone itself: Its target is not known.

The sequence came from a man aged 55 to 70 with urothelial cancer. The sequences come from PBMCs, collected around atezolizumab (anti-PD-L1) treatment. The chain is built from TRBV5-1 and TRBJ2-5; no clear D gene. For the CDR3, the DNA is TGCGCCAGCAGCTTGGCCGTTCAAGAGACCCAGTACTTC. Its translation: CASSLAVQETQYF.